This TCR beta chain is from a study of blood T cells in healthy people across ages. The CDR3 length is 13 residues. V was shortened by 4 bases and J by 6 bases, with 12 bases between the two germline ends. Germline V CDR1 and CDR2: DFQATT, SNEGSKA (reference sequence). A J-beta primer mix and a sample-barcoded 5' primer were used in a second PCR of about 6 to 12 cycles. TCRdb re-analysed the 5' RACE reads in MiXCR, keeping a single row per CDR3 protein. The sample consists of about 1.1 million distinct CDR3 sequences, about two fifths of them appearing once. The genes are TRBV20-1 and TRBJ1-4, with D possibly being TRBD1 (6 bases). The receptor was derived from a man between 18 and 29 years old in good health. Sequenced material: blood. The CDR3 loop reads CSAMRAGDEKLFF. DNA of the CDR3: TGCAGTGCTATGCGCGCAGGGGATGAAAAACTGTTTTTT.